This is a list of T cell receptor beta chains from one sample in a study of T cell clusters in autoimmune cytopenias. TCRdb re-called the multiplex PCR reads and catalogs CDR3 proteins one per entry, DNA excluded. The table lists 3,500 to 5,000 distinct CDR3 sequences, with around 70% in the top ten. The same specimen was also included in a second study, on T cell repertoires in aging, cancer and after chemotherapy.

Sequencing was carried out using peripheral blood. The source is a human donor in good health. CDR3s include the opening cysteine and the closing phenylalanine or tryptophan. The listing skips clone size in some rows; elsewhere it reads once, few, many or a size class.

j_gene	v_gene	abundance	CDR3aa
TRBJ1-3	TRBV27	.	CASSQNSGNTIYF
TRBJ2-1	TRBV6-2/TRBV6-3	.	CASSYSRLAHVEDEQFF
TRBJ2-1	TRBV7-2	.	CASSFGAGGYNEQFF
TRBJ2-1	TRBV6-5	.	CASSYGPKVGGRKAEQFF
TRBJ2-1	TRBV11-3	.	CASSMGSASYNEQFF
TRBJ2-7	TRBV27	.	CASQQPPDRKYEQYF
TRBJ2-5	TRBV29-1	.	CSVEPRGGQETQYF
TRBJ1-1	TRBV19	.	CASSIMQGNTEAFF
TRBJ1-4	TRBV5-6	.	CASSPWGVEKLFF
TRBJ1-2	TRBV6-2/TRBV6-3	.	CASTITTGTQRGYTF
TRBJ2-2	TRBV5-1	.	CASQGILGPGELFF
TRBJ1-3	TRBV18	.	CASSPRGTGFDSGNTIYF
TRBJ2-3	TRBV7-2	.	CASGSGGFTDTQYF
TRBJ1-5	TRBV12-3/TRBV12-4	.	CASSLGIQGNQPQHF
TRBJ1-4	TRBV27	.	CASRPVPFNEKLFF
TRBJ1-1	TRBV5-6	.	CASSLGGGLWNTEAFF
TRBJ2-7	TRBV18	.	CASSPQKASGVLYYEQYF
TRBJ2-7	TRBV28	.	CASSTRGQGAYEQYF
TRBJ1-6	TRBV6-1	medium-sized	CASRERFNSPLHF
TRBJ1-2	TRBV29-1	.	CSVEDRGNYGYTF
TRBJ1-5	TRBV2	.	CASTNRDREGSSNQPQHF
TRBJ2-1	TRBV19	.	CASSTGGHIGRDYNEQFF